The 13 T cell receptor beta chains below were found in one sample sequenced in a study of blood T cells in healthy people across ages (dated by TCRdb to the mid-2010s). Library prep was done by 5' RACE. A second PCR of about 7 to 12 cycles was performed with a sample-barcoded 5' primer and a J-beta primer mix. Using fastp trimming at Q25 and MiXCR clonotype assembly, TCRdb reanalyzed the public sequencing data and kept in-frame beta chains. All rows with the same CDR3 protein become a single entry with the most common DNA and genes. For this sample the table gives some 1.8 million distinct CDR3 sequences, of which 30% to 40% were detected only once. Under 30% of the sample lies in the top ten. Sequenced material: blood. The receptors come from a human donor in good health.

This clonotype appeared a single time. This sequence joins TRBV9 and TRBJ1-2; D ambiguous. Germline lookup yields CDR1 SGDLS and CDR2 YYNGEE. The CDR3 totals 11 residues. V was trimmed by 4 bases and J by 8 bases, leaving 9 bases between them. Here the CDR3 reads CASSQLHGYTF. The CDR3 bases are TGTGCCAGCAGCCAACTCCACGGCTACACCTTC.

This clonotype was seen a few times. V usage is TRBV7-8 and J usage is TRBJ2-5, with a weak D call TRBD2 (6 bases). Trimming took 4 bases from V and 5 from J, leaving 14 bases between them. The CDR3 sequence is 14 residues long. CDR1 and CDR2 (germline): SGHVS, FQNEAQ. The CDR3 DNA follows: TGTGCCAGCAGCTACGTGACTAGTACGGAGACCCAGTACTTC. Protein sequence: CASSYVTSTETQYF.

A few counts support this clonotype. This rearrangement joins TRBV15 to TRBJ1-2; a possible D gene is TRBD1 (6 bases). Per germline, CDR1 LNHNV and CDR2 YYDKDF (reference sequence). With 3 bases removed from V and 3 bases from J, the gap between germline ends came to 14 bases. The length of the CDR3 is 15 residues. The CDR3 loop reads CATSRDGQSDYGYTF. In nucleotides, the CDR3 is TGTGCCACCAGCAGGGATGGACAGTCCGACTATGGCTACACCTTC. The variable domain in full, completed from reference TRBV15 and TRBJ1-2, reads DAMVIQNPRYQVTQFGKPVTLSCSQTLNHNVMYWYQQKSSQAPKLLFHYYDKDFNNEADTPDNFQSRRPNTSFCFLDIRSPGLGDTAMYLCATSRDGQSDYGYTFGSGTRLTVV.

The chain joins TRBV9 to TRBJ2-1, with D uncertain. V was clipped by 0 bases and J by 2 bases, with 12 bases between them. The CDR3 runs to 16 residues. Per the germline V gene, CDR1 is SGDLS and CDR2 is YYNGEE. CDR3 loop: CASSVGASSPYNEQFF. The CDR3 DNA is TGTGCCAGCAGCGTAGGAGCCAGTTCCCCCTACAATGAGCAGTTCTTC.

In DNA, the CDR3 is TGTGCCAGCAGTTACTCTGGCATCGGAACAGATACGCAGTATTTT. It specifies CASSYSGIGTDTQYF. The J gene is TRBJ2-3, the V gene TRBV6-5, with D hard to call. Germline CDR1 and CDR2: MNHEY and SVGAGI. Trimming pared 0 bases from V and 3 bases from J, leaving 10 bases between. This CDR3 has 15 amino acids.

The chain couples TRBV3-1 to TRBJ2-5, with TRBD2 matching 7 bases. The CDR3 totals 13 residues. J lost 12 bases, V lost 3 bases, and 10 bases had no gene match. From germline, CDR1 is LGHDT and CDR2 YNNKEL (reference sequence). The CDR3 DNA reads as TGTGCCAGCAGCCATCAATTTGGGGAGGGAAAGTACTTC. Residues: CASSHQFGEGKYF.

This chain joins TRBV4-1 and TRBJ2-5, with D possibly TRBD2 on 6 matching bases. Trimming removed 4 bases at V and 2 bases at J, with 14 bases between. Per germline, CDR1 MGHRA and CDR2 YSYEKL. CDR3 size: 15 residues. CDR3 residues: CASSPLLAKQETQYF. DNA of the CDR3: TGCGCCAGCAGCCCTTTACTAGCTAAACAAGAGACCCAGTACTTC.

The J gene is TRBJ2-1, the V gene TRBV3-1, with 13 bases identical to TRBD2. The CDR3 spans 17 residues. Germline V lookup: CDR1 LGHDT, CDR2 YNNKEL (reference sequence). Unmatched junction bases numbered 8, after V lost 2 bases and J lost 7 bases. CDR3 protein: CASSQILAGGPGNEQFF. In DNA, the CDR3 is TGTGCCAGCAGCCAAATACTAGCGGGGGGGCCGGGGAATGAGCAGTTCTTC.

The V gene is TRBV20-1, the J gene TRBJ2-3, with TRBD2 matching over 10 bases. Germline values: CDR1 DFQATT, CDR2 SNEGSKA (reference sequence). With V trimmed by 0 bases and J by 1 base, 4 bases remained unmatched. The CDR3 covers 16 residues. The CDR3 loop is CSARDVAGGGTDTQYF. CDR3 bases: TGCAGTGCTAGAGATGTAGCGGGGGGTGGCACAGATACGCAGTATTTT.

This clonotype was observed a few times. The chain is built from TRBV6-6 and TRBJ2-3; 12 positions match TRBD2. The V and J ends lost 2 bases and 5 bases, in that order; junction bases with no gene match: 5. Germline assignment: CDR1 MNHNY and CDR2 SVGAGI (reference sequence). The CDR3 has 16 residues. The CDR3 region is CASSYPLAGGRDTQYF. The CDR3 nucleotides are TGTGCCAGCAGTTACCCTCTAGCGGGGGGGCGAGATACGCAGTATTTT.

The rearrangement joins TRBV11-2 to TRBJ2-7; maybe TRBD2 (6 bases). The J call may be wrong; the DNA end is better matched by TRBJ2-5. This CDR3 region has 16 residues. Germline V gene sequence: CDR1 SGHAT, CDR2 FQNNGV. CDR3 DNA: TGTGCCAGCAGCTATCAAAGGACGGCGGGGACGGAGACCCAGTACTTC. This sequence encodes CASSYQRTAGTETQYF.

There are many counts of this clonotype. The gene calls are TRBV4-2 and TRBJ2-7; unclear D gene. CDR1 is LGHNA, CDR2 YNFKEQ, per germline. CDR3 size: 13 residues. V lost 0 bases and J lost 3, with 6 bases in between. This chain's CDR3 is CASSQEEGYEQYF. The CDR3 nucleotides are TGTGCCAGCAGCCAAGAGGAAGGCTACGAGCAGTACTTC.

This clonotype was picked up a small number of times. V gene TRBV6-2 or TRBV6-3 combines with J gene TRBJ1-1; D is ambiguous. The germline V gene encodes CDR1 MNHEY and CDR2 SVGEGT. The length of the CDR3 is 13 residues. V lost 5 bases and J lost 1, with 8 bases in between. The CDR3 loop reads CASSVWWNTEAFF. DNA of the CDR3: TGTGCCAGCAGTGTTTGGTGGAACACTGAAGCTTTCTTT.